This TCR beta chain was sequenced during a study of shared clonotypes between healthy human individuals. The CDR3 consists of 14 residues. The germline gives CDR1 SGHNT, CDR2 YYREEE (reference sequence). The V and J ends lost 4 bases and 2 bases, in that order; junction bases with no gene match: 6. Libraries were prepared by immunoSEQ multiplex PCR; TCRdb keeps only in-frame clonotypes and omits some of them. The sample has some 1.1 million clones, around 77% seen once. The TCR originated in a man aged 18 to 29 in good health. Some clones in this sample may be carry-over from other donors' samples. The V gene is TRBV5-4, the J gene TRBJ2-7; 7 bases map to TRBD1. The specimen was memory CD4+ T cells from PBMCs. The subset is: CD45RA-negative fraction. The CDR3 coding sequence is TGTGCCAGCAGCGGACGACAGGGAACCTACGAGCAGTACTTC. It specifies CASSGRQGTYEQYF.